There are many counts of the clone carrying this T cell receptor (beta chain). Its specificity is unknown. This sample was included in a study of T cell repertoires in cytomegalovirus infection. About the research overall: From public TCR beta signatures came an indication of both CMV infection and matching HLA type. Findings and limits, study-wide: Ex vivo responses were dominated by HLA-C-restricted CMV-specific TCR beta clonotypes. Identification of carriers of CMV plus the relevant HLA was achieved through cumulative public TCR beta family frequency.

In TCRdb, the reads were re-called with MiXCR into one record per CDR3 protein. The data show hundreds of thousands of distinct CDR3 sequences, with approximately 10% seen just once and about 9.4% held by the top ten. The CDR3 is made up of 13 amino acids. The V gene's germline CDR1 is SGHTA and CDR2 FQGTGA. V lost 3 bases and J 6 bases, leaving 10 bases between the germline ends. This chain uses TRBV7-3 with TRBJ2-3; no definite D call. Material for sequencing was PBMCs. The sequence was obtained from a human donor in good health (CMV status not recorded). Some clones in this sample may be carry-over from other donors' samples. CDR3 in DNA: TGTGCCAGCAGCTTCAACCCGGCGGATACGCAGTATTTT. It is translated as CASSFNPADTQYF.